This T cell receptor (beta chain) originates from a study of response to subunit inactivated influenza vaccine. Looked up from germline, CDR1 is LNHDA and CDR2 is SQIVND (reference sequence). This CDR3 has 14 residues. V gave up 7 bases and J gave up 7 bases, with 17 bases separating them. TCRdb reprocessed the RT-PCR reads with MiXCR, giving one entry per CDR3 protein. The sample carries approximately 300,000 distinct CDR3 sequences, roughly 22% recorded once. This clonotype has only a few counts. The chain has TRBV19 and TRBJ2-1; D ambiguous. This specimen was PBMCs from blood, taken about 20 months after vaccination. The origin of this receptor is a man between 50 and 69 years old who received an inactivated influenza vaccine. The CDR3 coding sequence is TGTGCCAGTATGGACCCACTTCTGAGGAATGAGCAGTTCTTC. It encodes CASMDPLLRNEQFF.